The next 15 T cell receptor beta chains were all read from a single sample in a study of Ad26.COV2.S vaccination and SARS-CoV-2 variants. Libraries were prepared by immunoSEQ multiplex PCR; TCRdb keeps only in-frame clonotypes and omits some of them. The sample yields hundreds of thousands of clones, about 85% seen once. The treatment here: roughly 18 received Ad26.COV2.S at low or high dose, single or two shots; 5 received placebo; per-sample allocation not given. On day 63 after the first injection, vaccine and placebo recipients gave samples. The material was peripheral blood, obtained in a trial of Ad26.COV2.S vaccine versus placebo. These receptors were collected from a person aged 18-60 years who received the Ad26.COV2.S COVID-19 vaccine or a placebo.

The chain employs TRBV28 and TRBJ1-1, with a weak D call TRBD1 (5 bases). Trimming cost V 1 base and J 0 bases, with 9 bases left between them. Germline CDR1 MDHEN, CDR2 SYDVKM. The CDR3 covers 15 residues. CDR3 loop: CASSLSGTMNTEAFF. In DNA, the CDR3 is TGTGCCAGCAGTTTATCAGGGACTATGAACACTGAAGCTTTCTTT.

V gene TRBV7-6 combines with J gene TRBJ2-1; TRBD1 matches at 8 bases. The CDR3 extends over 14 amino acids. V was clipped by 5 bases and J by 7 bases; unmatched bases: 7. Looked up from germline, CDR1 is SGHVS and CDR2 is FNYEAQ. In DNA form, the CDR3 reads TGTGCCAGCAGCGAGGACAGGGTTTCGAATGAGCAGTTCTTC. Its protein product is CASSEDRVSNEQFF. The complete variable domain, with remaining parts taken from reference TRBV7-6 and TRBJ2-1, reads GAGVSQSPRYKVTKRGQDVALRCDPISGHVSLYWYRQALGQGPEFLTYFNYEAQQDKSGLPNDRFSAERPEGSISTLTIQRTEQRDSAMYRCASSEDRVSNEQFFGPGTRLTVL.

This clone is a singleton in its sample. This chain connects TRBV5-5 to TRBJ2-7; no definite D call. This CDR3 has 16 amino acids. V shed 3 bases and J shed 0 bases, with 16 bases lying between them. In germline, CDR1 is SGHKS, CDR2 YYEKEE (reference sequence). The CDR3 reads CASSSLQLGSSYEQYF. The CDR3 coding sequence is TGTGCCAGCAGCTCGTTACAGCTTGGAAGCTCCTACGAGCAGTACTTC. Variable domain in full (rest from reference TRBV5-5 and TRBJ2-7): DAGVTQSPTHLIKTRGQQVTLRCSPISGHKSVSWYQQVLGQGPQFIFQYYEKEERGRGNFPDRFSARQFPNYSSELNVNALLLGDSALYLCASSSLQLGSSYEQYFGPGTRLTVT.

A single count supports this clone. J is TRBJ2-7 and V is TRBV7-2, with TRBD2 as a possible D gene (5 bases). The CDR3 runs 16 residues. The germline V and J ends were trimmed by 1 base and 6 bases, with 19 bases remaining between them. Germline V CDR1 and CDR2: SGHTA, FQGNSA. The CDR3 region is CASSLEAAGRWVEQYF. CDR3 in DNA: TGTGCCAGCAGCTTAGAAGCTGCGGGCAGATGGGTCGAGCAGTACTTC.

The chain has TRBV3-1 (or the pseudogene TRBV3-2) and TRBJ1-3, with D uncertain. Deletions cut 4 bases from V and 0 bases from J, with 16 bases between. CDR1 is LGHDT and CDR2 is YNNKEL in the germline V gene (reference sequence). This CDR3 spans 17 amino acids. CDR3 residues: CASSPDLGGYSGNTIYF. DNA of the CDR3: TGTGCCAGCAGCCCGGACCTCGGAGGATACTCTGGAAACACCATATATTTT.

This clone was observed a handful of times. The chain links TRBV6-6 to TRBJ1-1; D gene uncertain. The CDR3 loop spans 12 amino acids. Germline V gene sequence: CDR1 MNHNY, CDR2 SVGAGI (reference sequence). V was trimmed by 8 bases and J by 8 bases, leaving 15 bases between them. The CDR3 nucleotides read TGTGCCAGCGAGTATATCCGGTCAGAAGCTTTCTTT. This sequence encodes CASEYIRSEAFF.

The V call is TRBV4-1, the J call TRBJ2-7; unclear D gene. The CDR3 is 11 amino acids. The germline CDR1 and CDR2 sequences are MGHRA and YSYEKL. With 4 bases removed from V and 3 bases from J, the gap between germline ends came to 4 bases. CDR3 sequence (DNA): TGCGCCAGCAGCCGAAACTACGAGCAGTACTTC. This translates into CASSRNYEQYF.

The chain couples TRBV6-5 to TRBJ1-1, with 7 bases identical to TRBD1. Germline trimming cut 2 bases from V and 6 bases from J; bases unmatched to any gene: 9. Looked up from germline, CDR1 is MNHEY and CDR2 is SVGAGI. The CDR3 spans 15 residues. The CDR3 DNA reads TGTGCCAGCAGTTACGAGGGGGCCCTACCATCTGAAGCTTTCTTT. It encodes CASSYEGALPSEAFF.

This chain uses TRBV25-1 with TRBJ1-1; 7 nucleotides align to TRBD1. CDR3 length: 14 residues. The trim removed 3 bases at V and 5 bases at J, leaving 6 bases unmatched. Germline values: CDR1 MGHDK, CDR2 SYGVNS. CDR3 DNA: TGTGCCAGCAGTGATGGGACAGAAAGAACTGAAGCTTTCTTT. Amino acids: CASSDGTERTEAFF.

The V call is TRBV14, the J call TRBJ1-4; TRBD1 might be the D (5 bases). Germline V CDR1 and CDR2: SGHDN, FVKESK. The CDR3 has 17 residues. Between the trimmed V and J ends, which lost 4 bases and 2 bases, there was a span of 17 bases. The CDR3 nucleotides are TGTGCCAGCAGCCTTACGGGACCGGGACTGACTAATGAAAAACTGTTTTTT. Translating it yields CASSLTGPGLTNEKLFF.

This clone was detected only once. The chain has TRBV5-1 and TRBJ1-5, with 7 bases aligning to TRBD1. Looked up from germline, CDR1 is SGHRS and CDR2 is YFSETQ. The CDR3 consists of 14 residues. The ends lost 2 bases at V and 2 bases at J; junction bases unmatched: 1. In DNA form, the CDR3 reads TGCGCCAGCAGCTTAACAGGGGGCAATCAGCCCCAGCATTTT. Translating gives CASSLTGGNQPQHF.

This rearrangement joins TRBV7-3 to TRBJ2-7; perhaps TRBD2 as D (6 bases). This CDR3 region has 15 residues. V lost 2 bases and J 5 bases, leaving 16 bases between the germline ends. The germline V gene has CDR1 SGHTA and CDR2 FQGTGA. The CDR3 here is CASSLAKGEDHEQYF. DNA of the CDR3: TGTGCCAGCAGCTTAGCTAAAGGGGAGGACCACGAGCAGTACTTC.

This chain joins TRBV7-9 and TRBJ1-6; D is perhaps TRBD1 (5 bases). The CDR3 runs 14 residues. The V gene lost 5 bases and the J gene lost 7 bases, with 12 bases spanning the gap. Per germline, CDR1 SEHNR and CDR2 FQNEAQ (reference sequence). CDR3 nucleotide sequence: TGTGCCAGCAGCGACACGGGACGGAATTCACCCCTCCACTTT. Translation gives CASSDTGRNSPLHF.

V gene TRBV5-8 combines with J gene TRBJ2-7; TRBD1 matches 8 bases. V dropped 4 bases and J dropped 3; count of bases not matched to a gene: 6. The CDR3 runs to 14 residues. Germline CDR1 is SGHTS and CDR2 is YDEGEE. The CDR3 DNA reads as TGTGCCAGCAGCCGGACAGGGACCATCTACGAGCAGTACTTC. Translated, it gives CASSRTGTIYEQYF.

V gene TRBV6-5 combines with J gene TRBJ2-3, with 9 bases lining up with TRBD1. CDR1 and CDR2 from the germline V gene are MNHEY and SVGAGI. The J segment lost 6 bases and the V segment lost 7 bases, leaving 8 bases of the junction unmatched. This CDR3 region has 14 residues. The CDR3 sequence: CASNNLQGADTQYF. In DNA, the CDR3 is TGTGCCAGCAATAACCTACAGGGGGCTGATACGCAGTATTTT.